This record covers a single T cell receptor beta chain. The target antigen is unknown. The sample originates from a study of resident and recirculating memory T cells in vitiligo. Overall study: Each patient gave two lesional and two nonlesional epidermal shave biopsies, plus PBMCs. Findings of the study overall: Clonality differed among vitiligo lesions, with no unique dominant clone. Different lesions suggested infiltration by different T cell clones.

This table comes from immunoSEQ multiplex PCR, and its TCRdb copy is limited to in-frame clones, with some not included. Of about 76,000 clones in the sample, 92% were seen once. Anyone treated within the previous three months was excluded. The germline CDR1 and CDR2 sequences are MDHEN and SYDVKM. The CDR3 spans 15 residues. With 2 bases clipped from V and 1 base from J, the junction kept 2 bases outside the gene matches. The sample consisted of blood. The chain employs TRBV28 and TRBJ1-3; 7 nucleotides align to TRBD1. This TCR was sampled from a male donor with vitiligo. CDR3 in amino acids: CASSLGDSSGNTIYF. The CDR3 DNA reads as TGTGCCAGCAGTTTAGGGGACAGTTCTGGAAACACCATATATTTT.